This T cell receptor (beta chain) was captured in a study of cytomegalovirus exposure and HLA in healthy donors. Points from the study as a whole: Analyses of presence/absence relied on an assumption of roughly uniform sequencing depth across donors. No immune exposure information besides CMV serostatus was available. Reports indicated that the classifier achieved high specificity and sensitivity in diagnosing cytomegalovirus status.

V lost 0 bases and J lost 2; bases outside the gene matches: 3. Germline-derived CDR1 and CDR2 are SEHNR and FQNEAQ (reference sequence). The CDR3 contains 16 residues. Vbeta (60) and Jbeta (13) primers were used in the PCR. Assay: immunoSEQ multiplex PCR; the TCRdb copy retains only in-frame clones and omits some. The sample includes under 200,000 clones, 65% to 80% of them seen just once. This clone was picked up a small number of times. What it recognizes is unknown. This TCR came from a woman aged 35 to 49 in good health and CMV-seronegative. The chain uses TRBV7-9 and TRBJ2-3; TRBD2 matches at 9 bases. Sequencing input: PBMCs. The CDR3 sequence: CASSLATSGTTDTQYF. The CDR3 DNA is TGTGCCAGCAGCTTAGCGACTAGCGGCACCACAGATACGCAGTATTTT.